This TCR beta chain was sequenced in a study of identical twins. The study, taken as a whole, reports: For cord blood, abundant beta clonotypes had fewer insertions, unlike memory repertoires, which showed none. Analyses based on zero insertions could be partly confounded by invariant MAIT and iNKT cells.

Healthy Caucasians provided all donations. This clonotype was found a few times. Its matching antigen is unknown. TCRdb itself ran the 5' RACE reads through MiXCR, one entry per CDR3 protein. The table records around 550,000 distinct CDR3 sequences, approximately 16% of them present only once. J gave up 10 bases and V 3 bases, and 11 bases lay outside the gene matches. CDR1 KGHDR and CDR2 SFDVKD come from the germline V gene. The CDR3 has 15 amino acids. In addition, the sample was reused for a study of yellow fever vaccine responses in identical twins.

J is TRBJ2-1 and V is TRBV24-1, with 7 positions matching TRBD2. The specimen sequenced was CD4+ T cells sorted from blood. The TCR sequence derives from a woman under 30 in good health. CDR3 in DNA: TGTGCCACCAGTGATCCTAGCGGTGCCGTGGGGGAGCAGTTCTTC. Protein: CATSDPSGAVGEQFF.